This TCR beta chain was observed in a study of CD8 T cells in Susac syndrome. The T cells that were sequenced for TCR beta were CD8+ and CD4+ cells from blood. Control patients had untreated stable or active relapsing-remitting multiple sclerosis by revised McDonald criteria. The CDR3 is made up of 15 amino acids. Germline assignment: CDR1 SGHKS and CDR2 YYEKEE (reference sequence). V lost 3 bases, J lost 0 bases, and 13 bases lay in between. Random hexamers primed reverse transcription of roughly 0.45 to 1 ug RNA. The method of amplification for TCR beta CDR3 was immunoSEQ multiplex PCR, covering 54 Vbeta and 13 Jbeta. In TCRdb, the immunoSEQ multiplex PCR reads were re-called with MiXCR into one record per CDR3 protein. Here the sample spans about 300,000 distinct CDR3 sequences, around 85% being singletons. The table lists this clonotype with a count of one.

J is TRBJ2-7 and V is TRBV5-5, with D perhaps matching TRBD2 (6 bases). This clonotype originated in a human donor with multiple sclerosis. Material for sequencing was CD8+ T cells from PBMCs. The CDR3 DNA sequence: TGTGCCAGCAGCTGGGCTCACGGGAGCTCCTACGAGCAGTACTTC. Its translation: CASSWAHGSSYEQYF.